The text below deals with one TCR beta chain. The data were obtained in a study of Ad26.COV2.S vaccination and SARS-CoV-2 variants. Treatment indicated: some 20 received Ad26.COV2.S at low or high dose, single or two shots; five or six received placebo; per-sample allocation not given. Samples came from day 63 after the first vaccine or placebo injection. Produced via immunoSEQ multiplex PCR; TCRdb's table is partial and in-frame only. The sample lists some 400,000 clones; 75% to 90% were seen once. There are 15 residues in the CDR3. Trimming pared 2 bases from V and 3 bases from J, leaving 13 bases between. Germline-derived CDR1 and CDR2 are KGHSH and LQKENI.

This specimen consisted of peripheral blood, obtained in a trial of Ad26.COV2.S vaccine versus placebo. This TCR was recovered from a person aged 18-65 years who received the Ad26.COV2.S COVID-19 vaccine or a placebo. This chain uses TRBV18 with TRBJ1-2; weak D call: TRBD1 (6 bases). The CDR3 reads CASSPWRDTHYGYTF. The CDR3 nucleotides are TGTGCCAGCTCACCATGGCGGGACACTCACTATGGCTACACCTTC. Variable domain in full (rest from reference TRBV18 and TRBJ1-2): NAGVMQNPRHLVRRRGQEARLRCSPMKGHSHVYWYRQLPEEGLKFMVYLQKENIIDESGMPKERFSAEFPKEGPSILRIQQVVRGDSAAYFCASSPWRDTHYGYTFGSGTRLTVV.